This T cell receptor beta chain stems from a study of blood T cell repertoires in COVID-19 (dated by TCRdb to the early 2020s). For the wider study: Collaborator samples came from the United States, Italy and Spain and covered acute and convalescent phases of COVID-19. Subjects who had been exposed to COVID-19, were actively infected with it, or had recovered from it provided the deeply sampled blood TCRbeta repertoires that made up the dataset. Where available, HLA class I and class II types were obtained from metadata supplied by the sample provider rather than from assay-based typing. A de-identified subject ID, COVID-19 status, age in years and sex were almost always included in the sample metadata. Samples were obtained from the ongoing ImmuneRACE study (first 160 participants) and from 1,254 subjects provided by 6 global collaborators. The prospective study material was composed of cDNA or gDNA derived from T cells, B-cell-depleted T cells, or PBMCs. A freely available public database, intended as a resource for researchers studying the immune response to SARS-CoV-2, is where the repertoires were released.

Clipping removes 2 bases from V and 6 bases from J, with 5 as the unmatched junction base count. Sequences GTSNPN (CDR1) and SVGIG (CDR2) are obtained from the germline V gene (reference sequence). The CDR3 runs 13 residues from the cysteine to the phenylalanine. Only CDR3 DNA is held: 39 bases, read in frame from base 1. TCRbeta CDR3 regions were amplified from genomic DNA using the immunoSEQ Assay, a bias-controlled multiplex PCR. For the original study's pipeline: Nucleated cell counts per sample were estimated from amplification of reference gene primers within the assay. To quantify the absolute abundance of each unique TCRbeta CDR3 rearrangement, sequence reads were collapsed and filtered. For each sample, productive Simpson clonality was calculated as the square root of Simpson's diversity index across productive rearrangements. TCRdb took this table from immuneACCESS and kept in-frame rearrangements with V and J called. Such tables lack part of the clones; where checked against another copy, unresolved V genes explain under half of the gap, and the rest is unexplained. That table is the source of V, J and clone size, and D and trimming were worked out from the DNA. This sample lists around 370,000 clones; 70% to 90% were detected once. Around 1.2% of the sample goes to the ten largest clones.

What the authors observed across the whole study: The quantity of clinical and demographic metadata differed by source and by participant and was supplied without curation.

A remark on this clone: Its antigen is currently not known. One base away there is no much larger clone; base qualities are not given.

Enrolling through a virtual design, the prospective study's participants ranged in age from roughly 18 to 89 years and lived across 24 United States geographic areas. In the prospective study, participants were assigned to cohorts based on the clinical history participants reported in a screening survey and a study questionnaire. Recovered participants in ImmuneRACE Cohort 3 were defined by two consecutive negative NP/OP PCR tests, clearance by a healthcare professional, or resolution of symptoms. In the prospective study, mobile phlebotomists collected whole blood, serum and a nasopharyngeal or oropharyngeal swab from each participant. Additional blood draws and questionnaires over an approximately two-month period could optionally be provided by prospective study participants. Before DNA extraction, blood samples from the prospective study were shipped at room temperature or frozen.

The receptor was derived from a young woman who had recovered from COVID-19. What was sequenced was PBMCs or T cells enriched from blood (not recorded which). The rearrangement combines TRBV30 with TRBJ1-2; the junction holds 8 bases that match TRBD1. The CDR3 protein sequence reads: CAWSRQGPDGYTF. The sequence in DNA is TGTGCCTGGAGTAGACAGGGGCCGGATGGCTACACCTTC.